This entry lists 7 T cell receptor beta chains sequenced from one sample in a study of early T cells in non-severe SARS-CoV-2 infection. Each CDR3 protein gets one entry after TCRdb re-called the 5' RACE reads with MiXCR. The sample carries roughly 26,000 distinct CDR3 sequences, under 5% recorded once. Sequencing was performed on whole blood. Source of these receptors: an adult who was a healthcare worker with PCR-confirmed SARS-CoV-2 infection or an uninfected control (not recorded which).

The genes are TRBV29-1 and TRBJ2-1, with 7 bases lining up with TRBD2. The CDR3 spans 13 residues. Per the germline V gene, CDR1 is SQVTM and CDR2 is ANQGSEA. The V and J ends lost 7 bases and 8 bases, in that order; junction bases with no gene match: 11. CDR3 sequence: CSGGSMGGDEQFF. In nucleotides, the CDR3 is TGCAGCGGGGGCTCTATGGGAGGGGATGAGCAGTTCTTC.

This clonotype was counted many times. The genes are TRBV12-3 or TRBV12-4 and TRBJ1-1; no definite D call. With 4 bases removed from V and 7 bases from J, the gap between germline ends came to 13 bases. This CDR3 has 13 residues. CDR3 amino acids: CASSSSVRLEAFF. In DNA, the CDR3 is TGTGCCAGCAGTTCATCCGTCCGGCTTGAAGCTTTCTTT.

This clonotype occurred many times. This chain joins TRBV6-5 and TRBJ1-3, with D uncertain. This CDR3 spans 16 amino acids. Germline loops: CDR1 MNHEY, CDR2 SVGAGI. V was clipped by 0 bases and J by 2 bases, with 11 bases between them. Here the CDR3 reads CASSYSMAHTGNTIYF. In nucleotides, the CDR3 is TGTGCCAGCAGTTACTCGATGGCACACACTGGAAACACCATATATTTT.

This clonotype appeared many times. CDR3 protein: CASSFDLTGRNEKLFF. DNA of the CDR3: TGTGCCAGCAGCTTCGACTTGACAGGCAGAAATGAAAAACTGTTTTTT. This chain links TRBV7-2 with TRBJ1-4, with D perhaps matching TRBD1 (6 bases). Germline values: CDR1 SGHTA, CDR2 FQGNSA. With 3 bases removed from V and 5 bases from J, the gap between germline ends came to 16 bases. CDR3 length equals 16 residues.

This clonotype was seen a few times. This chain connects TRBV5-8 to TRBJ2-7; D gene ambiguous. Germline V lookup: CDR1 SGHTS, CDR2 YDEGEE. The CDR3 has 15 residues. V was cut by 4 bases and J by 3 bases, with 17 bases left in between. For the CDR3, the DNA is TGTGCCAGCAGCCCGGGCCCTTCCCCACACTACGAGCAGTACTTC. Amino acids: CASSPGPSPHYEQYF.

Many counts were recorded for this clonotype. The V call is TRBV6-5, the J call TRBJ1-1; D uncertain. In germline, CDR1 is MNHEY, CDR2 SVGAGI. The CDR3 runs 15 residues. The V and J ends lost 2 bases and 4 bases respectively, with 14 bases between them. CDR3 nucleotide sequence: TGTGCCAGCAGTTACCGCCGGATCCAGACCACTGAAGCTTTCTTT. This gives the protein CASSYRRIQTTEAFF.

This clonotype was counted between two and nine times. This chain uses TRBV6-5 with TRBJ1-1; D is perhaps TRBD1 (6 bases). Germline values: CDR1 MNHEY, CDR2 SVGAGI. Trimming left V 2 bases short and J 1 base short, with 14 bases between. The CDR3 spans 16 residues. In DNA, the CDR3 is TGTGCCAGCAGTTACGGCCGACAGGCCCCGAACACTGAAGCTTTCTTT. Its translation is CASSYGRQAPNTEAFF.